These T cell receptor beta chains were read from a single sample in a study of blood T cells in healthy people across ages. TCRdb called the 5' RACE reads again in MiXCR, with one record for every CDR3 protein. The sample shows roughly 1.9 million distinct CDR3 sequences, 39% of them seen only once. The sample comprised blood. The origin of the receptors is a human donor in good health. The CDR3 runs from the conserved cysteine through the conserved F or W. A D gene is named only where the DNA matches it firmly. The size field is filled for only some rows; it gives once, few, many or a size class.

V: TRBV5-1; D: TRBD1; size: few; J: TRBJ1-5; DNA: TGTGCCAGCAGCTCGACAGGGGTTGGCAATCAGCCCCAGCATTTT; CDR3: CASSSTGVGNQPQHF
V: TRBV12-3/TRBV12-4; D: -; size: -; J: TRBJ2-3; DNA: TGTGCCAGCAATCTTAACGACAGGACCAGGTTAGATACGCAGTATTTT; CDR3: CASNLNDRTRLDTQYF
V: TRBV5-1; D: -; size: -; J: TRBJ1-2; DNA: TGCGCCAGCAGCTTGGGTGGGCAGGGACATGGCTACACCTTC; CDR3: CASSLGGQGHGYTF
V: TRBV6-2/TRBV6-3; D: -; size: -; J: TRBJ2-1; DNA: TGTGCCAGCAGGTCCGACAGGTCTTTAAGCAATGAGCAGTTCTTC; CDR3: CASRSDRSLSNEQFF
V: TRBV30; D: -; size: -; J: TRBJ1-2; DNA: TGTGCCTGGAATATCGGTGGCTATGGTTACACCTTC; CDR3: CAWNIGGYGYTF
V: TRBV27; D: -; size: few; J: TRBJ2-5; DNA: TGTGCCAGCAGTTTTAAGTGGGAAGAGACCCAGTACTTC; CDR3: CASSFKWEETQYF
V: TRBV6-5; D: TRBD1; size: few; J: TRBJ1-1; DNA: TGTGCCAGCAGTTACTCTGCCAGGGGGAGGTTTTACACTGAAGCTTTCTTT; CDR3: CASSYSARGRFYTEAFF
V: TRBV5-6; D: -; size: -; J: TRBJ1-2; DNA: TGTGCCAGCAGCTTGGCGGAACCAGCCGCCTCGAGAGGCTACACCTTC; CDR3: CASSLAEPAASRGYTF
V: TRBV7-9; D: TRBD2; size: -; J: TRBJ2-5; DNA: TGTGCCAGCAGACACGTCGGACTAGCGGGGCAAGAGACCCAGTACTTC; CDR3: CASRHVGLAGQETQYF
V: TRBV28; D: TRBD2; size: many; J: TRBJ2-3; DNA: TGTGCCAGCAGTTTAGCGGGGGGGCTAGTGGATACGCAGTATTTT; CDR3: CASSLAGGLVDTQYF
V: TRBV20-1; D: -; size: -; J: TRBJ2-3; DNA: TGCAGTGCTAGGTATTCGGTAACAGATACGCAGTATTTT; CDR3: CSARYSVTDTQYF
V: TRBV12-3/TRBV12-4; D: TRBD1; size: -; J: TRBJ1-2; DNA: TGTGCCAGCACCCCCCGAGGACAGGTGAACTATGGCTACACCTTC; CDR3: CASTPRGQVNYGYTF
V: TRBV12-3/TRBV12-4; D: TRBD2; size: few; J: TRBJ2-5; DNA: TGTGCCAGCAGTTCGACTAGCTGGCAAGAGACCCAGTACTTC; CDR3: CASSSTSWQETQYF
V: TRBV7-9; D: TRBD2; size: -; J: TRBJ2-1; DNA: TGTGCCAGCAGCCCCATAAGGGGACTAGCGGGAGTCTCCTACAATGAGCAGTTCTTC; CDR3: CASSPIRGLAGVSYNEQFF
V: TRBV12-3/TRBV12-4; D: TRBD1; size: -; J: TRBJ2-1; DNA: TGTGCCAGCTGCGTTGCACAGGGGTACTACAATGAGCAGTTCTTC; CDR3: CASCVAQGYYNEQFF
V: TRBV5-1; D: -; size: -; J: TRBJ2-7; DNA: TGCGCCAGCAGCGTGTCCTGGGACAAAACATCATACGAGCAGTACTTC; CDR3: CASSVSWDKTSYEQYF
V: TRBV15; D: -; size: -; J: TRBJ2-7; DNA: TGTGCCACCAGCAGAGACCTTTTAAAGCGGATCTCCTACAATGAGCAGTACTTC; CDR3: CATSRDLLKRISYNEQYF
V: TRBV5-6; D: -; size: -; J: TRBJ2-3; DNA: TGTGCCAGCCGCCGGGGTTATACGCAGTATTTT; CDR3: CASRRGYTQYF
V: TRBV10-3; D: -; size: few; J: TRBJ1-2; DNA: TGTGCCATCAGTGAGACAGAGACTGGCTACACCTTC; CDR3: CAISETETGYTF
V: TRBV2; D: -; size: -; J: TRBJ2-1; DNA: TGTGCCAGCAGTGAAGGGGACTCCTACAATGAGCAGTTCTTC; CDR3: CASSEGDSYNEQFF
V: TRBV4-2; D: -; size: -; J: TRBJ1-4; DNA: TGTGCCAGCAGCCAAGGAAGTGGGGATTCAGAAAAACTGTTTTTT; CDR3: CASSQGSGDSEKLFF
V: TRBV27; D: -; size: -; J: TRBJ2-7; DNA: TGTGCCAGCAGTTCTGGTAGACAGCACCCTTACGAGCAGTACTTC; CDR3: CASSSGRQHPYEQYF
V: TRBV6-5; D: -; size: -; J: TRBJ2-1; DNA: TGTGCCAGCAGTCCTGACCCCTTCTTAAACAATGAGCAGTTCTTC; CDR3: CASSPDPFLNNEQFF
V: TRBV7-8; D: -; size: -; J: TRBJ2-7; DNA: TGTGCCAGCAGCAACAGGGGAGGTGGGTTCTACGAGCAGTACTTC; CDR3: CASSNRGGGFYEQYF
V: TRBV9; D: TRBD2; size: many; J: TRBJ2-7; DNA: TGTGCCAGCAGCGTAGGAGCGGGGACCTACGAGCAGTACTTC; CDR3: CASSVGAGTYEQYF
V: TRBV27; D: TRBD2; size: -; J: TRBJ2-5; DNA: TGTGCCAGCAGCGGGACTAGCGGTGGCGGTGAGCAGTACTTC; CDR3: CASSGTSGGGEQYF